The clone carrying this TCR beta chain came up many times. What it binds is not known. Stable Graves' hyperthyroidism denoted no ophthalmopathy progression over 18 months. RNA transcripts served as the template for amplifying TCR beta CDR3 regions. During a first-round RT-PCR of the TCR CDR3, the HTBI primer set was used. In TCRdb, the multiplex PCR reads were re-called with MiXCR into one record per CDR3 protein. The sample has roughly 100,000 distinct CDR3 sequences; roughly 40% are singletons. Germline assignment: CDR1 SGHRS and CDR2 YFSETQ. The CDR3 length is 18 residues. Unmatched junction bases numbered 7, after V lost 0 bases and J lost 1 base. This entry belongs to a study of T cells in Graves' hyperthyroidism and ophthalmopathy. Findings and limits, study-wide: In simple terms, a model built on 13 V-J features told ophthalmopathy apart from stable hyperthyroidism.

V usage is TRBV5-1 and J usage is TRBJ1-1; 12 positions match TRBD1. This receptor was identified in a woman in her twenties or thirties with Graves' hyperthyroidism. Sequenced material: peripheral blood or thyroid tissue (not recorded which). As DNA, the CDR3 is TGCGCCAGCAGCTTGGGACGTGGGACAGGGGGCTGGAACACTGAAGCTTTCTTT. This translates into CASSLGRGTGGWNTEAFF.